This entry concerns a single T cell receptor (beta chain). This sample is drawn from a study of cytotoxic CD8 clonotypes in ibrutinib-treated CLL. Unmatched junction bases numbered 3, after V lost 5 bases and J lost 3 bases. Germline CDR1 reads SQVTM; CDR2 reads ANQGSEA. This CDR3 comprises 12 residues. The assay was immunoSEQ multiplex PCR, and TCRdb's table has in-frame clones only and misses some. The sample includes about 130,000 clones, roughly three quarters seen only once; the top ten take roughly 12%. The input for sequencing was PBMCs, taken after 12 months of ibrutinib treatment. V gene TRBV29-1 combines with J gene TRBJ1-2; 7 bases agree with TRBD1. This sequence was found in a human donor with chronic lymphocytic leukemia. The CDR3 nucleotides are TGCAGCGTTACAGACAGGGACTATGGCTACACCTTC. This sequence encodes CSVTDRDYGYTF. The whole variable domain, remainder taken from reference TRBV29-1 and TRBJ1-2, is SAVISQKPSRDICQRGTSLTIQCQVDSQVTMMFWYRQQPGQSLTLIATANQGSEATYESGFVIDKFPISRPNLTFSTLTVSNMSPEDSSIYLCSVTDRDYGYTFGSGTRLTVV.